The text below deals with one T cell receptor beta chain. Its specific antigen is unknown. No base-level quality is on record; no much larger clone is a single base apart. This specimen belongs to a study of CD8+ T cells in alopecia areata (dated by TCRdb to the late 2010s). Study-level background: The treated patients, all with moderate-to-severe alopecia areata, were enrolled in an open-label pilot trial of oral tofacitinib given at 5 to 10 mg twice daily. Tofacitinib was given for 6 to 18 months, followed by 6 months of follow-up off drug to assess delayed response and recurrence. In treated patients, disease severity was measured using the SALT score, which gives the percentage of scalp surface area affected. High-throughput TCRbeta sequencing was used to examine T cell clonal expansion in alopecia areata in both the C3H/HeJ mouse model and human patients. In humans, TCRbeta sequencing was performed on scalp tissue and on sorted CD4+ and CD8+ peripheral blood T cells from healthy controls and from patients with patchy or totalis/universalis alopecia areata. Tofacitinib-treated patients had biopsies at baseline and at 4 and 24 weeks of treatment, with a later scalp biopsy in several patients. Scalp clonality was compared among normal scalp (n=4), patchy alopecia areata scalp (n=8), and alopecia totalis/universalis scalp (n=8). The RNA source kit depended on sample type: the PAXgene miRNA kit for fixed scalp, the miRNeasy kit for PBMCs, and the RNeasy kit for mouse skin. TCRbeta CDR3 regions were amplified by immunoSEQ multiplex PCR using 35 Vbeta forward and 13 Jbeta reverse primers. Here is what the overall study found, with its caveats: Many expanded lesional clones persisted in scalp and blood during tofacitinib treatment, which may partly explain relapse after stopping treatment. Shared TCR sequences between patients were less evident than in mice, which may be partly attributable to HLA diversity in the patient population. Because the treated cohort was small and had only one nonresponder, larger studies are needed to examine links between baseline CD8+ expansion and response. Scalp TCR repertoire analysis is complicated because resident alphabeta T cells in normal human skin are also sequenced, whereas mouse skin is dominated by gammadelta T cells. With tofacitinib, both scalp clonality and the number of expanded CD8+ clones among the top 100 scalp clones went down significantly. Lesional scalp, especially in alopecia totalis/universalis, showed higher clonality and more expanded CD8+ clones than normal scalp, suggesting antigenic drive.

V is trimmed back by 9 bases and J by 4 bases, and the junction contains 5 bases that no gene match accounts for. Sequences ENHRY (CDR1) and SYGVKD (CDR2) are obtained from the germline V gene. The CDR3, cysteine through phenylalanine, is 13 amino acids long. Kept here is only the CDR3 DNA, which spans 39 bases and is read in frame from base 1. Preparation of the library involved the immunoSEQ multiplex PCR assay. For TCR sequencing, RNA was extracted from every sample and reverse transcribed into cDNA to serve as template. SuperScript III was used to make first-strand cDNA, primed with a 2:1 mix of oligo-dT and random hexamers. A synthetic immune receptor repertoire was used to gauge amplification bias, and whatever bias remained was removed computationally. For the original study's pipeline: Raw reads were preprocessed to remove errors, and CDR3 was defined by IMGT conventions from the conserved cysteine to phenylalanine. To get clonality, Shannon entropy was normalized by log2 of the number of productive unique TCRs and the result was subtracted from 1. Whether scalp clones were CD4 or CD8 was inferred by matching scalp TCRbeta sequences against CD4 and CD8 repertoires sorted from blood. TCRdb stores this immuneACCESS table with in-frame sequences only. Part of the clones is absent; in the studies checked, under half of the shortfall reflects unresolved V genes, and no reason is known for the rest. V, J and clone size are those of that table, while D and trimming were read from the DNA. The sample table records hundreds of thousands of clones; 45% to 70% of these occur just once. The ten largest clones take up about 0.89% of the sample.

Explained via the paper, the treatment or condition label denotes: oral pan-JAK inhibitor, 5-10 mg twice daily. Peripheral blood and lesional scalp punch biopsies were obtained from patients with alopecia areata. After PBMCs were isolated by density centrifugation and stained for CD3, CD4 and CD8, a FACSAria was used to sort CD4+ and CD8+ T cells. The sequence was collected from a human donor with alopecia areata. The material sequenced was CD4+ T cells sorted from blood, taken between weeks 51 and 52, from a patient treated with tofacitinib. The V and J genes are TRBV10-3 and TRBJ1-2, and 10 junction bases match TRBD1. At the DNA level, the sequence is TGTGCCATAGGACAGGGGGATTTCTATGGCTACACCTTC. Translated, this gives CAIGQGDFYGYTF.